A selection of T cell receptor beta chains follows, all from one sample in a study of Graves' ophthalmopathy and Graves' hyperthyroidism. TCRdb reprocessed the multiplex PCR reads with MiXCR, giving one entry per CDR3 protein. Seen here are about 740,000 distinct CDR3 sequences, around 40% observed once, and the top ten hold roughly 45%. The specimen sequenced was peripheral blood. The receptor source for this set is an adult man with Graves' ophthalmopathy. CDR3s include the opening cysteine and the closing phenylalanine or tryptophan. The D gene is left open where the match is weak. Clone sizes are given selectively: once, few, many, or a class where the clone is expanded.

D gene: -
clone size: few
J gene: TRBJ2-5
V gene: TRBV24-1
CDR3 DNA: TGTGCCACCAGTGACCCACGACGCGGTCAAGAGACCCAGTACTTC
CDR3 protein: CATSDPRRGQETQYF

D gene: TRBD1
clone size: -
J gene: TRBJ2-6
V gene: TRBV25-1
CDR3 DNA: TGTGCCAGCAGTCCGGGACAGACCTCTGAGGCCAACGTCCTGACTTTC
CDR3 protein: CASSPGQTSEANVLTF

D gene: -
clone size: many
J gene: TRBJ2-7
V gene: TRBV7-2
CDR3 DNA: TGTGCCAGCAGCTTAGAAATAGGGGGGATCTACGAGCAGTACTTC
CDR3 protein: CASSLEIGGIYEQYF

D gene: -
clone size: few
J gene: TRBJ1-2
V gene: TRBV16
CDR3 DNA: TGTGCCAGCAGCTTGAGCCAGCAGTATGGCTACACCTTC
CDR3 protein: CASSLSQQYGYTF

D gene: -
clone size: few
J gene: TRBJ1-5
V gene: TRBV20-1
CDR3 DNA: TGCAGTGCTAGGGGGGATCTAATCAATCAGCCCCAGCATTTT
CDR3 protein: CSARGDLINQPQHF

D gene: -
clone size: few
J gene: TRBJ2-5
V gene: TRBV7-3
CDR3 DNA: TGTGCCAGCAGCTTATCAGCCGGGAGAGAGACCCAGTACTTC
CDR3 protein: CASSLSAGRETQYF

D gene: TRBD1
clone size: -
J gene: TRBJ2-7
V gene: TRBV7-2
CDR3 DNA: TGTGCCAGCCAAACAGGGGGGTCGGGGGAGCAGTACTTC
CDR3 protein: CASQTGGSGEQYF

D gene: -
clone size: many
J gene: TRBJ2-5
V gene: TRBV29-1
CDR3 DNA: TGCAGCGTTGAGCCAGGGGACCAAGAGACCCAGTACTTC
CDR3 protein: CSVEPGDQETQYF

D gene: -
clone size: few
J gene: TRBJ1-5
V gene: TRBV10-3
CDR3 DNA: TGTGCCAGCAGTAGACACGAGGGGGGTCAGCCCCAGCATTTT
CDR3 protein: CASSRHEGGQPQHF

D gene: TRBD1
clone size: -
J gene: TRBJ1-1
V gene: TRBV25-1
CDR3 DNA: TGTGCCAGCAGTGATGTACCTTTCAGGGGGTACACTGAAGCTTTCTTT
CDR3 protein: CASSDVPFRGYTEAFF

D gene: -
clone size: many
J gene: TRBJ1-6
V gene: TRBV12-3/TRBV12-4
CDR3 DNA: TGTGCCAGCAGTCTCGTGGATAATTCACCCCTCCACTTT
CDR3 protein: CASSLVDNSPLHF

D gene: TRBD1
clone size: many
J gene: TRBJ1-3
V gene: TRBV29-1
CDR3 DNA: TGCAGCGTGGACCCCCTCGGACAGGGCTCTGGAAACACCATATATTTT
CDR3 protein: CSVDPLGQGSGNTIYF

D gene: TRBD1
clone size: many
J gene: TRBJ1-1
V gene: TRBV20-1
CDR3 DNA: TGCAGTGCGGTCCCGGGACAGGATGAAGCTTTCTTT
CDR3 protein: CSAVPGQDEAFF

D gene: -
clone size: few
J gene: TRBJ2-4
V gene: TRBV29-1
CDR3 DNA: TGCAGCGTTGAATTGGGCAGGGGGGACATTCAGTACTTC
CDR3 protein: CSVELGRGDIQYF

D gene: -
clone size: many
J gene: TRBJ2-5
V gene: TRBV15
CDR3 DNA: TGTGCCACCAGCCCCCGACGGGACCAAGAGACCCAGTACTTC
CDR3 protein: CATSPRRDQETQYF

D gene: TRBD1
clone size: few
J gene: TRBJ2-5
V gene: TRBV9
CDR3 DNA: TGTGCCAGCAGCCCTCACAGGGGGACCCAAGAGACCCAGTACTTC
CDR3 protein: CASSPHRGTQETQYF

D gene: -
clone size: -
J gene: TRBJ2-7
V gene: TRBV10-3
CDR3 DNA: TGTGCCAGCAGTTACTCGAGGGGTTTCAACGAGCAGTACTTC
CDR3 protein: CASSYSRGFNEQYF

D gene: TRBD2
clone size: -
J gene: TRBJ2-2
V gene: TRBV29-1
CDR3 DNA: TGCAGCGTTGACAGTTCGGGGGGGGCAGACACCGGGGAGCTGTTTTTT
CDR3 protein: CSVDSSGGADTGELFF

D gene: TRBD2
clone size: few
J gene: TRBJ2-5
V gene: TRBV10-3
CDR3 DNA: TGTGCCATCAGTTACGGGGCTAGCGGGAGTTCGGAGACCCAGTACTTC
CDR3 protein: CAISYGASGSSETQYF

D gene: -
clone size: -
J gene: TRBJ1-2
V gene: TRBV11-1
CDR3 DNA: TGTGCCAGCAGCTTAGCTTCCCTTATACAGGATCGAACATTTAACTATGGCTACACCTTC
CDR3 protein: CASSLASLIQDRTFNYGYTF

D gene: -
clone size: -
J gene: TRBJ2-5
V gene: TRBV2
CDR3 DNA: TGTGCCAGCAGTGACACAGGGAAGGGAGGGGAGACCCAGTACTTC
CDR3 protein: CASSDTGKGGETQYF

D gene: -
clone size: -
J gene: TRBJ1-4
V gene: TRBV19
CDR3 DNA: TGTGCCAGTAGTATTGGGCGGGGACCGATCTCAACTAATGAAAAACTGTTTTTT
CDR3 protein: CASSIGRGPISTNEKLFF

D gene: -
clone size: few
J gene: TRBJ1-3
V gene: TRBV4-3
CDR3 DNA: TGCGCCAGCAGCCAAGATATACCATCTGGAAACACCATATATTTT
CDR3 protein: CASSQDIPSGNTIYF

D gene: -
clone size: -
J gene: TRBJ2-7
V gene: TRBV29-1
CDR3 DNA: TGCAGCGTTACATCCCCTCTAAAACACGAGCAGTACTTC
CDR3 protein: CSVTSPLKHEQYF

D gene: -
clone size: few
J gene: TRBJ2-5
V gene: TRBV5-4
CDR3 DNA: TGTGCCAGCGGCACAGGACCGGAGACCCAGTACTTC
CDR3 protein: CASGTGPETQYF

D gene: TRBD1
clone size: -
J gene: TRBJ2-5
V gene: TRBV20-1
CDR3 DNA: TGCAGTGCTACCGGACAGGTCTTAACGGAGACCCAGTACTTC
CDR3 protein: CSATGQVLTETQYF

D gene: -
clone size: many
J gene: TRBJ1-5
V gene: TRBV29-1
CDR3 DNA: TGCAGCGTCGTCAGTGGGCCAAATCAGCCCCAGCATTTT
CDR3 protein: CSVVSGPNQPQHF

D gene: -
clone size: many
J gene: TRBJ2-7
V gene: TRBV6-2/TRBV6-3
CDR3 DNA: TGTGCCAGCAGTTTGACACTTTACGAGCAGTACTTC
CDR3 protein: CASSLTLYEQYF